Each of the 29 T cell receptor beta chains below was sequenced from the same sample in a study of CD8 T cells in Susac syndrome. The RNA, about 0.5 to 1 ug, was put through reverse transcription using random hexamers. One entry per CDR3 protein results from TCRdb running MiXCR on the immunoSEQ multiplex PCR reads. The top ten clones hold roughly 0.32% of a sample with roughly 120,000 distinct CDR3 sequences, over 90% of them seen once. The sequencing sample was made of CD8+ T cells from PBMCs. The receptors come from a human donor with multiple sclerosis.

The chain recombines TRBV19 with TRBJ2-5, with 7 nucleotides matching TRBD1. V lost 4 bases to trimming and J lost 5 bases; unmatched junction nucleotides: 4. The CDR3 length is 13 residues. CDR1 and CDR2 from the germline V gene are LNHDA and SQIVND (reference sequence). The CDR3 here is CASSRQGVETQYF. CDR3 in DNA: TGTGCCAGTAGTAGACAGGGTGTGGAGACCCAGTACTTC.

The J gene is TRBJ2-1, the V gene TRBV9; D call uncertain. The CDR3 runs to 13 residues. V was trimmed by 2 bases and J by 8 bases, leaving 11 bases between them. Germline values: CDR1 SGDLS, CDR2 YYNGEE. The CDR3 region has the DNA TGTGCCAGCAGCGTCTCACCCCGCTATGAGCAGTTCTTC. Its translation: CASSVSPRYEQFF.

This rearrangement joins TRBV4-1 to TRBJ2-3, with TRBD2 identical over 7 bases. V shed 4 bases, J shed 2 bases, and the junction held 6 bases outside the gene matches. Germline CDR1 reads MGHRA; CDR2 reads YSYEKL. The CDR3 extends over 15 amino acids. The CDR3 nucleotides are TGCGCCAGCAGCCCTGGGGAGCGGGACACAGATACGCAGTATTTT. Translated: CASSPGERDTDTQYF.

CDR3 in DNA: TGTGCCAGCAGTGAGTGGAGGGTTTGGTTATCCTACAATGAGCAGTTCTTC. This codes for CASSEWRVWLSYNEQFF. The genes are TRBV6-1 and TRBJ2-1, with TRBD2 as a possible D gene (6 bases). Trimming pared 3 bases from V and 1 base from J, leaving 16 bases between. The V gene's germline CDR1 is MNHNS and CDR2 SASEGT. This CDR3 is built from 17 residues.

The V and J genes are TRBV15 and TRBJ2-7; D tentatively reads TRBD1 or TRBD2 (5 bases each). CDR3 length: 14 amino acids. Germline CDR1 and CDR2: LNHNV and YYDKDF (reference sequence). Trimming left V 5 bases short and J 4 bases short, with 15 bases between. Written as DNA, the CDR3 is TGTGCCACCAGCGACCGGGGCAGGGAATACGAGCAGTACTTC. Translation: CATSDRGREYEQYF. The full variable domain, completed using reference TRBV15 and TRBJ2-7, is DAMVIQNPRYQVTQFGKPVTLSCSQTLNHNVMYWYQQKSSQAPKLLFHYYDKDFNNEADTPDNFQSRRPNTSFCFLDIRSPGLGDTAMYLCATSDRGREYEQYFGPGTRLTVT.

The chain has TRBV30 and TRBJ1-4; weak D call: TRBD1 (5 bases). Per germline, CDR1 GTSNPN and CDR2 SVGIG (reference sequence). This CDR3 is 14 amino acids long. Trimming took 1 base from V and 8 from J, leaving 14 bases between them. The CDR3 reads CAWSAGTLEEKLFF. DNA of the CDR3: TGTGCCTGGAGTGCCGGGACCTTGGAGGAAAAACTGTTTTTT.

This chain joins TRBV12-3 or TRBV12-4 and TRBJ1-1; 7 nucleotides align to TRBD1. The CDR3 has 16 amino acids. V shed 6 bases, J shed 2 bases, and the junction held 12 bases outside the gene matches. The CDR3 bases are TGTGCCAGCAGCACACTCGACAGGGCGAGAAACACTGAAGCTTTCTTT. Amino acids: CASSTLDRARNTEAFF.

The chain carries TRBV10-3 and TRBJ2-5; no reliable D call. The CDR3 extends over 13 amino acids. The germline V gene encodes CDR1 ENHRY and CDR2 SYGVKD. V was pared by 0 bases and J by 3 bases, with 5 bases between. CDR3 protein: CAISESNKETQYF. Here the CDR3 DNA reads TGTGCCATCAGTGAGTCGAACAAAGAGACCCAGTACTTC.

V gene TRBV27 combines with J gene TRBJ2-7; D is possibly TRBD1 (6 bases). Germline V gene sequence: CDR1 MNHEY, CDR2 SMNVEV (reference sequence). The CDR3 sequence is 14 residues long. The V and J ends lost 6 bases and 5 bases respectively, with 17 bases between them. The DNA for the CDR3 is TGTGCCAGCAGACCGACAGGTACAGTCCACGAGCAGTACTTC. Translating it yields CASRPTGTVHEQYF.

V and J are TRBV23-1 and TRBJ2-1; D gene uncertain. TRBV23-1 is marked as an open reading frame, function uncertain. The CDR3 consists of 13 residues. Trimming removed 0 bases at V and 5 bases at J, with 5 bases between. Here the CDR3 reads CASSQSIDNEQFF. CDR3 in DNA: TGCGCCAGCAGTCAATCGATCGACAATGAGCAGTTCTTC.

Only one count was recorded for this clonotype. The J gene is TRBJ2-1, the V gene TRBV29-1; D is uncertain. CDR3 length: 13 amino acids. The V and J ends lost 3 bases and 0 bases respectively, with 6 bases between them. From germline, CDR1 is SQVTM and CDR2 ANQGSEA. This chain's CDR3 is CSVDFNSYNEQFF. In DNA, the CDR3 is TGCAGCGTTGACTTTAACTCCTACAATGAGCAGTTCTTC.

This clonotype was detected once. At one boundary the junction diverges from the germline segment, which might be a read error. The J gene is TRBJ1-1, the V gene TRBV27; 7 bases align to TRBD1. The CDR3 has 14 amino acids. CDR1 and CDR2 (germline): MNHEY, SMNVEV (reference sequence). CDR3 in amino acids: CASSPGQWNTEVFF. The CDR3 nucleotides are TGTGCCAGCAGTCCGGGACAGTGGAACACTGAAGTTTTCTTT.

The chain joins TRBV29-1 to TRBJ1-4; unclear D gene. From germline, CDR1 is SQVTM and CDR2 ANQGSEA. Trimming removed 7 bases at V and 7 bases at J, with 19 bases between. CDR3 size: 14 residues. CDR3 DNA sequence: TGCAGCGCGAAAGATGCCGGGCCAGCTGAAAAACTGTTTTTT. It translates to CSAKDAGPAEKLFF.

This chain uses TRBV12-3 or TRBV12-4 with TRBJ1-4; maybe TRBD1 (6 bases). The CDR3 has 16 residues. Trimming cost V 0 bases and J 4 bases, with 12 bases left between them. CDR3 sequence reads: CASSLAPGAVNEKLFF. CDR3 bases: TGTGCCAGCAGTTTAGCCCCAGGGGCAGTTAATGAAAAACTGTTTTTT.

This rearrangement joins TRBV27 to TRBJ2-7; D is ambiguous. The CDR3 covers 12 residues. The V end was cut by 6 bases, the J end by 0 bases, with 6 bases between. Per the germline V gene, CDR1 is MNHEY and CDR2 is SMNVEV (reference sequence). CDR3 residues: CASRALSYEQYF. CDR3 bases: TGTGCCAGCAGGGCGCTCTCCTACGAGCAGTACTTC.

The CDR3 is CSAGPQDSLRDVWSYNEQFF. CDR3 DNA sequence: TGCAGTGCTGGGCCGCAGGACAGCCTTAGGGATGTCTGGTCCTACAATGAGCAGTTCTTC. The V call is TRBV20-1, the J call TRBJ2-1, with D maybe TRBD1 (6 bases). The CDR3 runs 20 residues. V shed 5 bases and J shed 1 base, with 30 bases lying between them. Germline CDR1 is DFQATT and CDR2 is SNEGSKA (reference sequence).

The chain joins TRBV7-9 to TRBJ2-3; perhaps TRBD2 as D (6 bases). Per the germline V gene, CDR1 is SEHNR and CDR2 is FQNEAQ (reference sequence). There are 16 residues in the CDR3. Trimming cost V 2 bases and J 2 bases, with 14 bases left between them. The CDR3 spells CASSLRGRRDTDTQYF. As DNA, the CDR3 is TGTGCCAGCAGCTTAAGAGGGAGGAGAGACACAGATACGCAGTATTTT.

This clonotype is deemed medium-sized. J is TRBJ1-1 and V is TRBV5-4, with a possible D match to TRBD1 (5 bases). The CDR3 runs to 13 residues. The germline CDR1 and CDR2 sequences are SGHNT and YYREEE (reference sequence). Trimming pared 2 bases from V and 0 bases from J, leaving 5 bases between. In nucleotides, the CDR3 is TGTGCCAGCAGCTTAGGGGTGAACACTGAAGCTTTCTTT. Translation gives CASSLGVNTEAFF.

J is TRBJ2-5 and V is TRBV11-1, with D possibly being TRBD1 (5 bases). The CDR3 consists of 13 residues. The germline V and J ends were trimmed by 3 bases and 4 bases, with 9 bases remaining between them. Germline values: CDR1 SGHAT, CDR2 FQDESV (reference sequence). CDR3 sequence (DNA): TGTGCCAGCAGCTTCTCAGGGCGAGAGACCCAGTACTTC. This gives the protein CASSFSGRETQYF.

The chain uses TRBV27 and TRBJ1-2; no definite D call. From germline, CDR1 is MNHEY and CDR2 SMNVEV (reference sequence). The V end lost 2 bases, the J end lost 2 bases, and 9 bases lay between the germline ends. CDR3 length equals 14 residues. CDR3 DNA: TGTGCCAGCAGTTTAGATGGAATAAACTATGGCTACACCTTC. Encoded protein: CASSLDGINYGYTF.

This chain joins TRBV7-6 and TRBJ2-1; tentatively, D is TRBD2 (7 bases). Germline V gene data show CDR1 as SGHVS and CDR2 as FNYEAQ. V shed 3 bases and J shed 5 bases, with 17 bases lying between them. This CDR3 spans 16 amino acids. CDR3 DNA: TGTGCCAGCAGCTTTTCCGGGACAAGCGGGAACAATGAGCAGTTCTTC. It specifies CASSFSGTSGNNEQFF.

The V call is TRBV7-9, the J call TRBJ2-5, with D perhaps matching TRBD1 (6 bases). The CDR3 is made up of 14 amino acids. Trimming stripped 3 bases from V and 4 bases from J, with 12 bases between. The V gene's germline CDR1 is SEHNR and CDR2 FQNEAQ (reference sequence). Here the CDR3 reads CASSFGRGRETQYF. CDR3 nucleotide sequence: TGTGCCAGCAGCTTTGGCAGGGGAAGAGAGACCCAGTACTTC.

This clonotype has just one count. This chain uses TRBV18 with TRBJ2-1; D is unclear. The ends were cut back, 3 bases at V and 0 bases at J, with 9 bases in the middle. Looked up from germline, CDR1 is KGHSH and CDR2 is LQKENI. The CDR3 extends over 15 amino acids. The CDR3 spells CASSPDGSSYNEQFF. CDR3 coding DNA: TGTGCCAGCTCACCCGACGGCAGCTCCTACAATGAGCAGTTCTTC.

The genes are TRBV10-3 and TRBJ2-5, with a tentative D call TRBD1 (6 bases). Germline V gives CDR1 ENHRY, CDR2 SYGVKD. CDR3 length: 15 residues. The V end lost 1 base, the J end lost 2 bases, and 11 bases lay between the germline ends. This CDR3 is CAISELDRRQETQYF. CDR3 DNA: TGTGCCATCAGTGAGTTGGACAGAAGACAAGAGACCCAGTACTTC.

The chain joins TRBV19 to TRBJ2-1; D remains unclear. The V and J ends lost 8 bases and 4 bases respectively, with 9 bases between them. CDR1 and CDR2 (germline): LNHDA, SQIVND (reference sequence). The CDR3 is made up of 12 amino acids. The DNA for the CDR3 is TGTGCCAGTGCTATTTCGTACAATGAGCAGTTCTTC. It encodes CASAISYNEQFF.

The chain uses TRBV12-3 or TRBV12-4 and TRBJ1-4; a possible D gene is TRBD1 (6 bases). This CDR3 has 15 residues. The V and J ends lost 1 base and 0 bases respectively, with 6 bases between them. CDR3 sequence: CASSLGQATNEKLFF. In DNA form, the CDR3 reads TGTGCCAGCAGTTTAGGACAGGCAACTAATGAAAAACTGTTTTTT.

This chain connects TRBV13 to TRBJ1-1; D might be TRBD1 (5 bases). Germline CDR1 reads PRHDT; CDR2 reads FYEKMQ (reference sequence). The CDR3 covers 16 residues. Between the trimmed V and J ends, which lost 3 bases and 3 bases, there was a span of 17 bases. CDR3 DNA sequence: TGTGCCAGCAGCTTCCGGGGGTCAGGGCAGGACACTGAAGCTTTCTTT. It codes for CASSFRGSGQDTEAFF.

The rearrangement links TRBV29-1 to TRBJ2-1; 7 positions agree with TRBD2. V lost 4 bases and J lost 5; bases outside the gene matches: 8. Germline V gene sequence: CDR1 SQVTM, CDR2 ANQGSEA. The CDR3 covers 14 residues. The CDR3 nucleotides read TGCAGCGTTGGGTTCGAGGGAGGGCACAATGAGCAGTTCTTC. Translation gives CSVGFEGGHNEQFF.

This clonotype has only a few counts. V gene TRBV4-1 combines with J gene TRBJ1-2; unclear D gene. Germline V gene data show CDR1 as MGHRA and CDR2 as YSYEKL. V dropped 4 bases and J dropped 4 bases, with 16 bases sitting between them. CDR3 size: 15 residues. The CDR3 bases are TGCGCCAGCAGCCCAACTTGGACGCCCAGCTATGGCTACACCTTC. Its translation: CASSPTWTPSYGYTF.